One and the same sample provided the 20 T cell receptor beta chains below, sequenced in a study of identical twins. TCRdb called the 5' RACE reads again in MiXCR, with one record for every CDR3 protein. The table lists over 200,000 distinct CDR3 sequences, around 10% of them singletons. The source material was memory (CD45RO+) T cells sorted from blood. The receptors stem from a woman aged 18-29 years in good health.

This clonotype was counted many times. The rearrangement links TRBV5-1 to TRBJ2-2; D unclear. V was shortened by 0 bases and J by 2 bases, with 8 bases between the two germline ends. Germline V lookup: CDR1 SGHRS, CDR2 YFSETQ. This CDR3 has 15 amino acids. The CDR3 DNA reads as TGCGCCAGCAGCTTGGCGAGCTCAAACACCGGGGAGCTGTTTTTT. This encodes CASSLASSNTGELFF.

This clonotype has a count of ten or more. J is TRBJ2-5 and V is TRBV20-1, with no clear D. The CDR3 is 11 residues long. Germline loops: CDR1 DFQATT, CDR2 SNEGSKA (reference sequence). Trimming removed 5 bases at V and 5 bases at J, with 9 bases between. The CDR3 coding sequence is TGCAGTGCTCAATCCAGGGAGACCCAGTACTTC. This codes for CSAQSRETQYF.

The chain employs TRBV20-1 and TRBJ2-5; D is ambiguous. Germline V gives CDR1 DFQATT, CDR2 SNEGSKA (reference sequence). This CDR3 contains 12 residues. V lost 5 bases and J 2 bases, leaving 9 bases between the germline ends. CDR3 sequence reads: CSAYHQQETQYF. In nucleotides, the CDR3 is TGCAGTGCTTACCACCAACAAGAGACCCAGTACTTC.

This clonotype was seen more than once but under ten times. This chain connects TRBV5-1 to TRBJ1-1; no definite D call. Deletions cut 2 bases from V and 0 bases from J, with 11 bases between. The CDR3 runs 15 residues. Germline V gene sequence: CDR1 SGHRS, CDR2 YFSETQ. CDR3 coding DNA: TGCGCCAGCAGCTTCGACGGAGACATGAACACTGAAGCTTTCTTT. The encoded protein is CASSFDGDMNTEAFF.

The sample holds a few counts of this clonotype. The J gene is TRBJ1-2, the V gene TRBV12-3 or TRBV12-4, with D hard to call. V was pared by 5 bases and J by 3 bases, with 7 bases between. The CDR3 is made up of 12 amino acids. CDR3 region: CASSGSYYGYTF. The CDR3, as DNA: TGTGCCAGCAGTGGTTCGTACTATGGCTACACCTTC.

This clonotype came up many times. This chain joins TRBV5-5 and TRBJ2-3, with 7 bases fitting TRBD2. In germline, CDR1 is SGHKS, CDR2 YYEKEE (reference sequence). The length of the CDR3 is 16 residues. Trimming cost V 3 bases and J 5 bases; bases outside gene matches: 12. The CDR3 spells CASSSPSGTLQDTQYF. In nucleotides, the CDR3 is TGTGCCAGCAGCTCCCCGAGCGGGACTCTCCAAGATACGCAGTATTTT.

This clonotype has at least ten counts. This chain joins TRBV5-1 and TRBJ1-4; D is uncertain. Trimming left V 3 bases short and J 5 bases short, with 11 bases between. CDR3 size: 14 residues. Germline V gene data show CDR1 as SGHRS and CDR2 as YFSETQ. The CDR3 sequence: CASSSTGPNEKLFF. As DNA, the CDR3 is TGCGCCAGCAGCTCTACGGGTCCGAATGAAAAACTGTTTTTT.

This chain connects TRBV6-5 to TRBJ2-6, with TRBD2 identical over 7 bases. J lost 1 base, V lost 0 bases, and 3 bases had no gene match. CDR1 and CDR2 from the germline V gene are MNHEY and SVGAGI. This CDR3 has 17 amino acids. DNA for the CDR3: TGTGCCAGCAGTTACTCGGGGCGGGGGTCTGGGGCCAACGTCCTGACTTTC. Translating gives CASSYSGRGSGANVLTF.

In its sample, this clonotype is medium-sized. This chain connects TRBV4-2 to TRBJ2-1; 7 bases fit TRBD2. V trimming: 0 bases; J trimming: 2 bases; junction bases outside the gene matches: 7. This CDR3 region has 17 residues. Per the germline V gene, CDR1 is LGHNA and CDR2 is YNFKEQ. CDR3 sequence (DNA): TGTGCCAGCAGCCAAGATATGGGGGGGGAGGCCTACAATGAGCAGTTCTTC. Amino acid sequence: CASSQDMGGEAYNEQFF.

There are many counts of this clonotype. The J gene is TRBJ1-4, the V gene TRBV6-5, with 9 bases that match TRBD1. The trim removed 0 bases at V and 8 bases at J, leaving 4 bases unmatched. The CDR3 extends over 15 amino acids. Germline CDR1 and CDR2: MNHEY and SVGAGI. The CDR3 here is CASSYSGQGHEKLFF. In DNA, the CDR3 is TGTGCCAGCAGTTACTCGGGACAGGGACACGAAAAACTGTTTTTT.

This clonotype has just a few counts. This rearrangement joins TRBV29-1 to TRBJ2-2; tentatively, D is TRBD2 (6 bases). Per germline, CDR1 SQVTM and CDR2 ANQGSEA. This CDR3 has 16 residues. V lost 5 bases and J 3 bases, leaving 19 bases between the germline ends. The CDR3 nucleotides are TGCAGCGTTCGGCGTGGGGGGACGGGATACACCGGGGAGCTGTTTTTT. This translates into CSVRRGGTGYTGELFF.

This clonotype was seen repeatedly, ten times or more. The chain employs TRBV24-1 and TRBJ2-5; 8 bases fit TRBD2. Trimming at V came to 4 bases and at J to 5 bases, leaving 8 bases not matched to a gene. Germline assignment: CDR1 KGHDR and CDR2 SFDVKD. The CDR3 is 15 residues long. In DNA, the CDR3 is TGTGCCACCAGTGACAGCGGGAGAGGAATTGAGACCCAGTACTTC. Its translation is CATSDSGRGIETQYF.

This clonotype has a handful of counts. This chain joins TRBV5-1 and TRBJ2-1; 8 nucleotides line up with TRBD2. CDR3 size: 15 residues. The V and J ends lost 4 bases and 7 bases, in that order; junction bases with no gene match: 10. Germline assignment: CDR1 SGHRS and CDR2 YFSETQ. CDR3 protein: CASSPSGTRVNEQFF. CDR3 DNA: TGCGCCAGCAGCCCCTCCGGGACTAGGGTGAATGAGCAGTTCTTC.

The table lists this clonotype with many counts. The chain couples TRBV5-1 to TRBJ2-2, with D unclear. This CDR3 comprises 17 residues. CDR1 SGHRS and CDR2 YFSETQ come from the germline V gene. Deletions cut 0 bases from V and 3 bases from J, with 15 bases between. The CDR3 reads CASSLVSVGVHTGELFF. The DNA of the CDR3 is TGCGCCAGCAGCTTGGTGTCTGTAGGTGTCCACACCGGGGAGCTGTTTTTT.

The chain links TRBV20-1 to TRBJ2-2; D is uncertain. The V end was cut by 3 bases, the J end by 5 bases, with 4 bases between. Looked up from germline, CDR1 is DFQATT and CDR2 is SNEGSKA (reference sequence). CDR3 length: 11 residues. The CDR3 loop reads CSARGTGELFF. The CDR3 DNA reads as TGCAGTGCTAGGGGGACCGGGGAGCTGTTTTTT.

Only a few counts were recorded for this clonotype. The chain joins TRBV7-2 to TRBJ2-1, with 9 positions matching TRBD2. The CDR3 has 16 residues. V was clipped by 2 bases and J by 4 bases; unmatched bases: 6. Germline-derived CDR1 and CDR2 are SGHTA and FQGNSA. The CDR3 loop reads CASSLHASGAYNEQFF. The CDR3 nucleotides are TGTGCCAGCAGCTTACACGCTAGCGGGGCATACAATGAGCAGTTCTTC. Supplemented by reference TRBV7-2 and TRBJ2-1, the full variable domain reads GAGVSQSPSNKVTEKGKDVELRCDPISGHTALYWYRQSLGQGLEFLIYFQGNSAPDKSGLPSDRFSAERTGGSVSTLTIQRTQQEDSAVYLCASSLHASGAYNEQFFGPGTRLTVL.

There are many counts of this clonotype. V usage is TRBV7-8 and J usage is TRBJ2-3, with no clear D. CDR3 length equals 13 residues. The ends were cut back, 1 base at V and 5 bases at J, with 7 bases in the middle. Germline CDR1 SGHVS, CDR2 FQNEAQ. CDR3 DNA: TGTGCCAGCAGCTTAGACCGACGAGATACGCAGTATTTT. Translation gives CASSLDRRDTQYF.

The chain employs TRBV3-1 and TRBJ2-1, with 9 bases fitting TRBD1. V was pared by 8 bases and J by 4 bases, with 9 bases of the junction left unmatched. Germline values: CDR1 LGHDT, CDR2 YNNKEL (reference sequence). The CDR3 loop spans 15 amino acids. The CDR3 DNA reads TGTGCCAGCTCCTCGGGACAGGGAGAATACAATGAGCAGTTCTTC. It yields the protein CASSSGQGEYNEQFF.

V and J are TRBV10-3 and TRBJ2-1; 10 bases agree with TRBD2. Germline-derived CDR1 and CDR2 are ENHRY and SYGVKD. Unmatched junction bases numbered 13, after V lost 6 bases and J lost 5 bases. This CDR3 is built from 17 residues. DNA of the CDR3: TGTGCCATCAGGGGCGAGCTAGCGGGAGCGAAACACAATGAGCAGTTCTTC. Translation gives CAIRGELAGAKHNEQFF.

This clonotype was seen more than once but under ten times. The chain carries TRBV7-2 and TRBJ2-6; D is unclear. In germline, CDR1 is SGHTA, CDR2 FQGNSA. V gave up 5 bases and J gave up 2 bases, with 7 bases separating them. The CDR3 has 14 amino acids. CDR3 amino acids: CASSMNAGANVLTF. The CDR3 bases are TGTGCCAGCAGCATGAACGCTGGGGCCAACGTCCTGACTTTC. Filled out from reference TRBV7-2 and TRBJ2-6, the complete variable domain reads GAGVSQSPSNKVTEKGKDVELRCDPISGHTALYWYRQSLGQGLEFLIYFQGNSAPDKSGLPSDRFSAERTGGSVSTLTIQRTQQEDSAVYLCASSMNAGANVLTFGAGSRLTVL.